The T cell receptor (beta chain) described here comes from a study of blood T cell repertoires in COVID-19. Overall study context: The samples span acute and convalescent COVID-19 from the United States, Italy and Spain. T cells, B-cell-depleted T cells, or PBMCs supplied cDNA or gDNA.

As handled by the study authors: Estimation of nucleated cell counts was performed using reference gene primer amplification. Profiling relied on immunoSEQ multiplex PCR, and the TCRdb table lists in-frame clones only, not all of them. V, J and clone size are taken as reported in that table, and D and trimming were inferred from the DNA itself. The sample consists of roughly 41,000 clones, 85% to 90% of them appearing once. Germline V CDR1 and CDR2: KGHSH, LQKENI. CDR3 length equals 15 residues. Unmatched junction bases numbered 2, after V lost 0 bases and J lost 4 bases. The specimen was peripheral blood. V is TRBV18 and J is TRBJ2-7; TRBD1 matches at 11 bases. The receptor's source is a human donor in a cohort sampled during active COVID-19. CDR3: CASSPPGQGVYEQYF. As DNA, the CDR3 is TGTGCCAGCTCACCACCGGGACAGGGGGTTTACGAGCAGTACTTC.